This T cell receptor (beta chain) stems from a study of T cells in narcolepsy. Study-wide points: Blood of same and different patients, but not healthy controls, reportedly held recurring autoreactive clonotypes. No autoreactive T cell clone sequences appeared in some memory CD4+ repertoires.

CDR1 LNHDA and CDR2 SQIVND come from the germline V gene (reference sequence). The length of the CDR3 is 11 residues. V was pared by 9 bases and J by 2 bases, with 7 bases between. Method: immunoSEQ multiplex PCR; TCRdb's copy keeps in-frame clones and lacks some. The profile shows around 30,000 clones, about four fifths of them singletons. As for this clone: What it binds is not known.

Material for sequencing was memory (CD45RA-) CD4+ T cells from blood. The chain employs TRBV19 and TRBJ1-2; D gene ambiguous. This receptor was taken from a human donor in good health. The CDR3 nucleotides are TGTGCCAGCACAGCAAACTATGGCTACACCTTC. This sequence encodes CASTANYGYTF. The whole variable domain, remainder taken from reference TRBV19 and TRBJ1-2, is DGGITQSPKYLFRKEGQNVTLSCEQNLNHDAMYWYRQDPGQGLRLIYYSQIVNDFQKGDIAEGYSVSREKKESFPLTVTSAQKNPTAFYLCASTANYGYTFGSGTRLTVV.